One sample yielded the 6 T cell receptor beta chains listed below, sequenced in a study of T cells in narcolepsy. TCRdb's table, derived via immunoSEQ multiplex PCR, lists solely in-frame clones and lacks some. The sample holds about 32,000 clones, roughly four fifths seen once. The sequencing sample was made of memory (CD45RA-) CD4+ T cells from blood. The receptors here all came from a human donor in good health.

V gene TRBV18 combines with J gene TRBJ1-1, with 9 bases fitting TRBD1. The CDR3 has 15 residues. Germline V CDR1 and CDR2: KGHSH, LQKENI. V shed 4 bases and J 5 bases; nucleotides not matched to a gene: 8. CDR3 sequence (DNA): TGTGCCAGCTCACAGGGAACAGGGGGCCAAACTGAAGCTTTCTTT. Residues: CASSQGTGGQTEAFF.

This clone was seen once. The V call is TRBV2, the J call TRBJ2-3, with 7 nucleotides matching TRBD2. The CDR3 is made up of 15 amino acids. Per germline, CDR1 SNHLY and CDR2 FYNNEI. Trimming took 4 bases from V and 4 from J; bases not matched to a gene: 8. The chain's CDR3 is CASSGGRGRADTQYF. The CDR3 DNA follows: TGTGCCAGCAGTGGAGGGAGGGGACGGGCAGATACGCAGTATTTT.

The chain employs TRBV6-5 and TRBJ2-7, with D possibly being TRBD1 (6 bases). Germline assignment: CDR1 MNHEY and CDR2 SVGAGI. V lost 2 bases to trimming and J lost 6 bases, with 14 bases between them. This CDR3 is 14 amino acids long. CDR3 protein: CASSYNRDWGEQYV. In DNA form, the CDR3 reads TGTGCCAGCAGTTACAACAGGGATTGGGGCGAGCAGTACGTC.

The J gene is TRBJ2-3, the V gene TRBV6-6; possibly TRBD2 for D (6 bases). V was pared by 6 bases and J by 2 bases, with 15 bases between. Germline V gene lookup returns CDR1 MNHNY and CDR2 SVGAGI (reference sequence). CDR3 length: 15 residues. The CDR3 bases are TGTGCCAGCAGCGGGACTCCTGGGGTCACAGATACGCAGTATTTT. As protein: CASSGTPGVTDTQYF.

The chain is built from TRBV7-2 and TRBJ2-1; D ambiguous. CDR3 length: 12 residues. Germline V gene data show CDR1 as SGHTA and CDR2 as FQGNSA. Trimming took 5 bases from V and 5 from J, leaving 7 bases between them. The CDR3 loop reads CASSPPDNEQFF. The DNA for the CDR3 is TGTGCCAGCAGCCCCCCGGACAATGAGCAGTTCTTC.

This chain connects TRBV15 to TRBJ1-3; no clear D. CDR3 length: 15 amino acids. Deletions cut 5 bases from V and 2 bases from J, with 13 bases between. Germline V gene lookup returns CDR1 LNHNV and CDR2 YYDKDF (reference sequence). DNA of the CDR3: TGTGCCACCAGCCCCGGAGGGCCGGCTGGAAACACCATATATTTT. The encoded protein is CATSPGGPAGNTIYF.